The entry below gives a single TCR beta chain sequence along with its context. Its antigen is undetermined. This sample is drawn from a study of CD4+ T cells in melanoma. Broader study findings: CD8+ T cell, macrophage and B cell function reportedly correlated with neoantigen-specific CD4+ T cells. Neoantigen-specific CD4+ T cells in melanoma reportedly had diverse differentiation states.

Only in-frame clones appear in the TCRdb table, and some are missing; sequencing was by immunoSEQ multiplex PCR. The sample shows more than 8,500 clones, about 70% of them seen only once. This CDR3 has 14 amino acids. CDR1 and CDR2 from the germline V gene are SNHLY and FYNNEI. Trimming left V 6 bases short and J 4 bases short, with 16 bases between. Sequences were obtained from peripheral blood. The origin of this receptor is a human donor with melanoma. V gene TRBV2 combines with J gene TRBJ2-7, with a possible D match to TRBD1 (6 bases). CDR3 protein: CASRLETGKYEQYF. For the CDR3, the DNA is TGTGCCAGCAGGTTGGAGACAGGTAAATACGAGCAGTACTTC. Combining the CDR3 with reference TRBV2 and TRBJ2-7 gives the whole variable domain EPEVTQTPSHQVTQMGQEVILRCVPISNHLYFYWYRQILGQKVEFLVSFYNNEISEKSEIFDDQFSVERPDGSNFTLKIRSTKLEDSAMYFCASRLETGKYEQYFGPGTRLTVT.